This T cell receptor beta chain originates from a study of breast tumors, draining lymph nodes, adjacent tissues. General observations from the study: Tumor repertoires ranked between lymph nodes and nontumor tissue in diversity, with V and J gene preferences. Tumor and nontumor repertoires were significantly more similar in luminal-like than in basal-like breast cancer. Findings are consistent with lymph node origin and intratumoral expansion of most tumor T cells. Tumor T cell lymph node origin was a supported hypothesis, not proven.

This clonotype was found many times. Its target is unknown. TCRdb called the multiplex PCR reads again in MiXCR, with one record for every CDR3 protein. In the table there are about 21,000 distinct CDR3 sequences, around 41% of which are singletons. The germline gives CDR1 SGHDT, CDR2 YYEEEE. Trimming pared 4 bases from V and 7 bases from J, leaving 20 bases between. The CDR3 has 16 residues. This chain connects TRBV5-6 to TRBJ1-4; D not resolved. The TCR sequence derives from a female donor with breast cancer. Some clones in this sample may be carry-over from other donors' samples. Input material: breast tumor tissue. The CDR3 spells CASSPATGSWSEKLFF. CDR3 sequence (DNA): TGTGCCAGCAGCCCGGCCACGGGGAGCTGGAGTGAAAAACTGTTTTTT.